A single T cell receptor beta chain is shown here with its context. The antigen it binds to is not known. Per-base qualities were not stored, and no clone one base away is much larger. The cohort was made up of 666 healthy bone marrow donors. Cohort members were all nominally healthy when sampled, although unrecorded immune exposures were likely present. The donor was CMV seropositive and was included in the group of almost 300 seropositive cohort members. A peripheral blood sample was collected from each donor, and TCR beta sequencing was performed on peripheral blood mononuclear cells. Genomic DNA was extracted from the blood cell samples with the Qiagen DNeasy Blood Extraction Kit. The data originate from a study of cytomegalovirus exposure and HLA in healthy donors listed by TCRdb under 2017. For context, the study as a whole: According to an earlier analysis of 550 to 700 of the donors, about 179 million T cells yielded over 90 million unique TCR beta sequences and 250 to 350 Gb of sequence data. The study used immunosequencing to profile the T cell repertoires of more than 650 subjects and linked those repertoires to cytomegalovirus serostatus. An early release that covered around 590 HLA-typed donors contained about 300 gigabases of sequencing data and about 84 million unique TCR sequences. Every discovery cohort repertoire had been produced on one sequencing platform. The study was designed to test whether signatures of past pathogen exposure could be identified by cataloging public T cell receptors. A later analysis re-examined previously published TCR beta repertoires from 500 to 700 donors and added high-resolution HLA genotyping to investigate patterns of TCR occurrence. Because of strong linkage in the cohort, five DR-DQ haplotypes were treated as single units for association and clustering. Across approximately 400 genotyped donors of the cohort, an average of roughly 250,000 unique TCR beta nucleotide sequences per donor were sequenced, and roughly 20% of those sequences were non-productive. Typing coverage varied by locus: about 629-630 donors for A, B, C, DRB1 and DQB1; around 560 for DQA1; about 570 for DPA1; approximately 490 for DPB1. To predict cytomegalovirus infection status, the study combined high-throughput TCR immunosequencing, statistical association of individual TCRs with disease status, and machine learning. Donor age, sex, ethnicity and CMV serostatus were compiled together with the repertoire data. The later analysis used no new phenotypic data to find candidate immune exposures, relying instead on TCR beta sequences and their occurrence across donors. A later genetic analysis took genome-wide SNP genotypes for about 55% of the 666 donors and used that subset as a discovery cohort. Class I and class II HLA loci were covered by the typing at four-digit resolution. To decide whether each TCR beta V gene segment behaved as functional or pseudogenic, an earlier analysis of approximately 620 of the donors relied on high-throughput TCR beta sequencing. Of the roughly 430 genotyped donors, about 80% fell in the genetic ancestry cluster associated with self-reported Caucasian donors. Besides the first cohort of under 700 subjects, a separate validation cohort made up of 120 different subjects was used.

Here is what the overall study found, with its caveats: It was suggested by the authors that the approach could potentially be generalized to other disease states and immunological phenotypes. Some IMGT-functional V segments, including TRBV6-2 and TRBV6-3, could not be distinguished by the 87-base-pair reads and were therefore excluded. At a false discovery rate of 0.05, a later analysis linked fewer than 20,000 TCR beta sequences to specific HLA alleles. Compared with equally common non-associated chains, HLA-associated TCR beta chains in a later analysis were more clonally expanded and had lower generation probabilities. According to a later analysis, most CMV-associated TCR beta chains appeared to be HLA-restricted, and the HLA associations seemed to be driven largely by CMV exposure. Strong co-occurrence of HLA alleles, especially DR and DQ, made assigning TCR associations to individual alleles difficult. Only TCR beta chains were sequenced in this cohort, and the absence of alpha or paired-chain data limited detectable features. Immune exposure information for the cohort was limited to CMV serostatus. Roughly uniform sequencing depth across donors was assumed in presence/absence analyses, although this assumption may not hold. Linkage disequilibrium might explain the correlated functional status among segregating V segments, but an unknown experimental factor could not be excluded. Several of the top co-occurrence clusters appeared to be linked to parvovirus B19, influenza, CMV and Epstein-Barr virus, according to a later analysis. A cluster of highly shared sequence variants was judged likely to represent a technical artifact of the sequencing pipeline. A further reported finding was that TCR beta sequences accurately predicted the HLA-A and HLA-B alleles for most subjects in the first cohort. Cytomegalovirus status was reported to be diagnosed by the classifier with high specificity and sensitivity in both the original and validation cohorts. Because counts were too low, 15 or so rarely observed V segments, including chromosome 9 orphons, were excluded from the earlier analysis of under 650 of the donors. In a later analysis, TCR association rates were found to vary across HLA loci, with the most associated TCRs seen for DRB1 alleles and the fewest for HLA-C alleles. The study gave a list of over 150 TCR beta chains associated with cytomegalovirus. In vitro tests confirmed that a few of the cytomegalovirus-associated TCR beta chains recognize cytomegalovirus antigens. Across donors, most TCR sequences were observed very rarely, whereas some public TCRs were present in many individuals. According to a later genetic analysis, donors in an Asian-associated ancestry cluster had fewer N-insertions in productive TCRs than the approximately 670-donor mean. Because HLA typing was unavailable for some donors at each locus, only the typed subset was used in association tests. In a later genetic analysis, a missense DCLRE1C variant was associated with V-gene and J-gene trimming of TCR beta chains, and the association was replicated in an independent cohort. In an earlier analysis of more than 450 of the donors, most TCR beta V segments were observed in productive rearrangements about 87% or about 30% of the time, broadly matching IMGT annotations.

Receptor amplification or capture employed the immunoSEQ multiplex PCR assay. A mixture of 60 forward primers for TCR Vbeta segments and 13 reverse primers for TCR Jbeta segments was used in the multiplex PCR. Amplification of the CDR3 region of rearranged TCR beta genes was performed with a multiplex PCR assay on genomic DNA. On the Illumina HiSeq System, the amplified TCR beta libraries were sequenced as 87-base-pair reads. For the original study's pipeline: In a later analysis, 80 million or so unique TCR beta chains were counted across the 650 to 700 repertoires, and roughly 11 million of these chains were shared by at least two donors. Raw reads were error-corrected and collapsed into unique sequences by a nearest-neighbor algorithm in which closely related sequences were merged to remove PCR and sequencing errors. To assign V, D and J gene segments, CDR3 sequences were aligned to IMGT reference sequences. For a sequence to be retained, a match of at least six nucleotides to both a V gene segment and a J gene segment was required. Rearrangements were classified as productive when the CDR3 lacked stop codons and remained in frame with V and J, and all other rearrangements were classified as non-productive. Following IMGT convention, CDR3 was defined as the stretch from the second conserved V-encoded cysteine to the conserved J-encoded phenylalanine. In an earlier analysis of around 570 of the donors, sequences lacking an unambiguous match to a single V gene segment were excluded. In an earlier analysis of 587 of the donors, a V segment was called functional when productive rearrangements were above 56.7%, and segregating when the standard deviation between donors exceeded 5%. A statistical classification framework was developed to diagnose cytomegalovirus status using the catalog of TCR beta chain sequences. V and J gene assignment, in a later analysis, came from comparing TCR nucleotide sequences with IMGT/GENE-DB human TR gene sequences. The TCRdist pipeline was used in a later analysis to assign CDR3 sequences and most-parsimonious VDJ recombination scenarios. In a later analysis, each TCR beta chain was defined by its CDR3 amino acid sequence together with its V-gene family, and reads lacking a unique V-gene family were excluded. To address suspected cross-contamination and a sequencing artifact, a later analysis removed approximately 600 highly shared, low-generation-probability nucleotide sequences. In a later analysis, a clonal expansion index for each public chain was calculated from normalized within-repertoire ranks of inferred template counts. Generation probabilities in a later analysis came from a VDJ recombination model fitted to out-of-frame rearrangements, and those results were checked against IGoR. In a later analysis, hypergeometric tests were used to score TCR-TCR, TCR-HLA and TCR-CMV co-occurrence, with a repertoire-size bias correction applied to TCR pairs. In a later analysis, false discovery rates were estimated by permuting HLA or CMV assignments 20 times. In a later analysis, co-occurring TCRs were grouped using DBSCAN, and TCRdist sequence similarity was added for clustering within HLA-allele-positive subsets. Repertoires with fewer than 30,000 or more than 120,000 public chains, plus five repertoires with anomalous nucleotide sharing, were excluded from co-occurrence clustering. As stored in TCRdb, this immuneACCESS dataset retains in-frame rearrangements with V and J assigned. A fraction of the clones does not appear; measured against another copy, unresolved V genes explain less than half of the discrepancy, and the remainder lacks a known reason. Clone size and V and J calls were adopted from that table, with D and trimming inferred from the DNA. In this sample the table shows some 150,000 clones, 55% to 70% of which occur a single time. The leading ten clones occupy around 3% of the sample.

CDR1 WNHNN and CDR2 SYGVQD are derived from the germline V gene (reference sequence). Including cysteine and phenylalanine, the CDR3 has 13 amino acids. Left in the record is the CDR3 DNA by itself, 39 bases read in frame from the first base. V and J lose 3 bases and 7 bases, and a span of 9 bases separates them. This chain joins TRBV10-1 to TRBJ2-2; no confident D gene assignment can be made. Sequenced material: PBMCs. The origin of this receptor is a woman between 25 and 40 years old in good health and CMV-seropositive. The DNA sequence is as follows: TGCGCCAGCAGTGAACGGGTTGGCGGGGAGCTGTTTTTT. Its protein is CASSERVGGELFF.